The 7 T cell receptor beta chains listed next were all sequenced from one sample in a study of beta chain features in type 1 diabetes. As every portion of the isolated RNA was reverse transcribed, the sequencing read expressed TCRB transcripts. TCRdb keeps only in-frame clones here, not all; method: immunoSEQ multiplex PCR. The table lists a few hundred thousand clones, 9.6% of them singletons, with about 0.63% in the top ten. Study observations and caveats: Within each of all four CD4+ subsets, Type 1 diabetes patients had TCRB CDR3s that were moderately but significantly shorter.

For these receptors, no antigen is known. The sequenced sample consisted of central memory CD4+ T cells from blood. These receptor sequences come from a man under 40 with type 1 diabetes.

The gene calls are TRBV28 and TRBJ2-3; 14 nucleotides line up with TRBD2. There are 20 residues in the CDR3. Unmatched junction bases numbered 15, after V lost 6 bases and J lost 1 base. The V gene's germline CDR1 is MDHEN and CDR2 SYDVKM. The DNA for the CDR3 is TGTGCCAGCAGACCGGGACTAGCGGGAGAGTACGGTAGGGGCACAGATACGCAGTATTTT. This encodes CASRPGLAGEYGRGTDTQYF.

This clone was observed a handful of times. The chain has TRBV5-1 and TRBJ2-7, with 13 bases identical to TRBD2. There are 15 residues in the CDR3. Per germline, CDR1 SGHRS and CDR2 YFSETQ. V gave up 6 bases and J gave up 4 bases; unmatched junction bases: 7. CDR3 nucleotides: TGCGCCAGCACCGTTGGGACTAGCGGGAAGTACGAGCAGTACTTC. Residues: CASTVGTSGKYEQYF.

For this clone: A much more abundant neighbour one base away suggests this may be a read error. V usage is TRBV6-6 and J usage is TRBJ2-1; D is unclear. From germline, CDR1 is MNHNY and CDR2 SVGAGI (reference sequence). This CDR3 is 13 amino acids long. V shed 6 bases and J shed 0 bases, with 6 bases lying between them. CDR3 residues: CASSPSSYNEQFF. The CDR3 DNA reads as TGTGCCAGCAGCCCTAGCTCCTACAATGAGCAGTTCTTC.

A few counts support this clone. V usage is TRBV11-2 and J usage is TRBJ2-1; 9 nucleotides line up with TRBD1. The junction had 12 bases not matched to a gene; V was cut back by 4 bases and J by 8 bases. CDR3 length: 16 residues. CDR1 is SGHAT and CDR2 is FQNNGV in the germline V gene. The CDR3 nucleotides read TGTGCCAGCAGCTACACACGGGACAGGGTGATCCATGAGCAGTTCTTC. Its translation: CASSYTRDRVIHEQFF. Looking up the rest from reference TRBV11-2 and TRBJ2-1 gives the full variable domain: EAGVAQSPRYKIIEKRQSVAFWCNPISGHATLYWYQQILGQGPKLLIQFQNNGVVDDSQLPKDRFSAERLKGVDSTLKIQPAKLEDSAVYLCASSYTRDRVIHEQFFGPGTRLTVL.

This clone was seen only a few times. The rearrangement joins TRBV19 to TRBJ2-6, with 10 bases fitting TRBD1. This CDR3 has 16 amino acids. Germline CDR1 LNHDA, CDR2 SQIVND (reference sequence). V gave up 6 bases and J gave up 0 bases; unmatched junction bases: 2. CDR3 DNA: TGTGCCAGTAGGCGACAGGGGGCCTCTGGGGCCAACGTCCTGACTTTC. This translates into CASRRQGASGANVLTF.

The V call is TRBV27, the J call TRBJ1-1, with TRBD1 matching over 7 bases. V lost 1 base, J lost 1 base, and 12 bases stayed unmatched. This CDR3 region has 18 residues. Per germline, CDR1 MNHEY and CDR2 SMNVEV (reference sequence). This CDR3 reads CASSLWSGQGVGNTEAFF. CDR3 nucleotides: TGTGCCAGCAGTTTATGGTCTGGGCAGGGGGTGGGGAACACTGAAGCTTTCTTT.

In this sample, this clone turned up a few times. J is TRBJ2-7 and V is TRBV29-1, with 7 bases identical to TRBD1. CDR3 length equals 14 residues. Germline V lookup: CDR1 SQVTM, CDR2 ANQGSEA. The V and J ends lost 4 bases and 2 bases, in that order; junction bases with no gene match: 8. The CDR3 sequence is CSVGRQGITYEQYF. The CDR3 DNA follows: TGCAGCGTTGGCCGACAGGGAATCACCTACGAGCAGTACTTC.